One sample yielded the 6 T cell receptor beta chains listed below, sequenced in a study of blood T cells in healthy people across ages. A second PCR of roughly 7 to 11 cycles used a sample-barcoded 5' primer and a J-beta primer mix. TCRdb reprocessed the 5' RACE reads with MiXCR, giving one entry per CDR3 protein. The table shows fewer than 2,000,000 distinct CDR3 sequences, with 34% occurring only once. The sequenced sample was blood. Receptors were obtained from a woman aged 25 to 45 in good health.

This clonotype was observed a few times. This chain connects TRBV6-5 to TRBJ2-6; D is perhaps TRBD1 (6 bases). The CDR3 runs to 15 residues. V lost 4 bases, J lost 4 bases, and 11 bases lay in between. Per the germline V gene, CDR1 is MNHEY and CDR2 is SVGAGI. The CDR3 nucleotides read TGTGCCAGCAGTTCCCAGGGGTTCGGGGCCAACGTCCTGACTTTC. It encodes CASSSQGFGANVLTF.

The chain employs TRBV7-8 and TRBJ2-7; unclear D gene. CDR3 length: 14 residues. V lost 6 bases and J lost 3, with 15 bases in between. The germline V gene encodes CDR1 SGHVS and CDR2 FQNEAQ. DNA of the CDR3: TGTGCCAGCAGTTATGGACGAGAACTCTACGAGCAGTACTTC. Protein: CASSYGRELYEQYF. Combining the CDR3 with reference TRBV7-8 and TRBJ2-7 gives the whole variable domain GAGVSQSPRYKVAKRGQDVALRCDPISGHVSLFWYQQALGQGPEFLTYFQNEAQLDKSGLPSDRFFAERPEGSVSTLKIQRTQQEDSAVYLCASSYGRELYEQYFGPGTRLTVT.

In its sample, this clonotype was seen a few times. The chain couples TRBV6-5 to TRBJ2-5; D gene ambiguous. Germline lookup yields CDR1 MNHEY and CDR2 SVGAGI. CDR3 length equals 14 residues. Trimming cost V 2 bases and J 1 base, with 8 bases left between them. Written as DNA, the CDR3 is TGTGCCAGCAGTTACGACTGGGCCCAAGAGACCCAGTACTTC. Its protein product is CASSYDWAQETQYF.

The chain is built from TRBV5-1 and TRBJ1-1; 10 bases line up with TRBD1. This CDR3 is built from 16 residues. The J segment lost 4 bases and the V segment lost 0 bases, leaving 6 bases of the junction unmatched. The germline CDR1 and CDR2 sequences are SGHRS and YFSETQ. CDR3: CASSLGQGAWVTEAFF. In DNA form, the CDR3 reads TGCGCCAGCAGCTTGGGACAGGGGGCTTGGGTCACTGAAGCTTTCTTT.

This clonotype has more than one count but fewer than ten. The chain employs TRBV27 and TRBJ2-7, with a tentative D call TRBD1 (5 bases). The CDR3 contains 14 residues. Trimming took off 5 bases at V and 3 bases at J, with 14 bases between the two ends. CDR1 and CDR2 from the germline V gene are MNHEY and SMNVEV (reference sequence). This chain's CDR3 is CASSPRQIIYEQYF. The CDR3 nucleotides are TGTGCCAGCAGTCCTAGACAGATTATCTACGAGCAGTACTTC.

The CDR3 reads CASRNRGAETQYF. CDR3 sequence (DNA): TGTGCCAGCAGGAACAGGGGGGCAGAGACCCAGTACTTC. The J gene is TRBJ2-5, the V gene TRBV12-3 or TRBV12-4, with 8 nucleotides matching TRBD1. V trimming: 6 bases; J trimming: 4 bases; junction bases outside the gene matches: 4. This CDR3 has 13 residues.